This is a list of T cell receptor beta chains from one sample in a study of blood T cell repertoires in COVID-19. Clones were sequenced by immunoSEQ multiplex PCR, and TCRdb holds only the in-frame ones, with some missing. The sample contains roughly 53,000 clones, about 85% of which appear only once. The specimen was peripheral blood. The source of these receptors is a man over 45 with acute or convalescent COVID-19. The CDR3 runs from the conserved cysteine through the conserved F or W. The D gene is left open where the match is weak. Size tells how often a clone was seen (once, few, many) or the class of an expanded clone, and some rows leave it out.

>-|TRBD2|13|TRBV2|TRBJ2-1
TGTGCCAGGGGACTAGCGGGGGTAAATGAGCAGTTCTTC
CARGLAGVNEQFF
>-|TRBD1|15|TRBV6-6|TRBJ2-1
TGTGCCAGCAGTTACGGGACAGGCGATGTCGATGAGCAGTTCTTC
CASSYGTGDVDEQFF
>-|-|13|TRBV7-2|TRBJ1-5
TGTGCCAGCAGCTTATCCAGCGATCAGCCCCAGCATTTT
CASSLSSDQPQHF
>-|TRBD1|15|TRBV6-5|TRBJ2-7
TGTGCCAGCAGTTACACTACAGGGGGCGAATACGAGCAGTACTTC
CASSYTTGGEYEQYF
>-|-|16|TRBV19|TRBJ2-1
TGTGCCAGTAGTATCGTGTCAGGGTCGGCCTACAATGAGCAGTTCTTC
CASSIVSGSAYNEQFF
>-|-|16|TRBV7-8|TRBJ2-7
TGTGCCAGCAGCTTAGCGCGGCGTATAGTCCCCTACGAGCAGTACTTC
CASSLARRIVPYEQYF
>-|-|15|TRBV6-5|TRBJ1-2
TGTGCCAGCAGTTACTCGTACAGGTTTGATGGTGGCTACACCTTC
CASSYSYRFDGGYTF
>-|TRBD1|18|TRBV13|TRBJ1-2
TGTGCCAGCAGCGTCCAGGGAGGCGGACAGGGGGCAGACTATGGCTACACCTTC
CASSVQGGGQGADYGYTF
>once|TRBD1|15|TRBV2|TRBJ2-5
TGTGCCAGCAGTGACGGCGGACAGGGCGCCGAGACCCAGTACTTC
CASSDGGQGAETQYF
>-|-|14|TRBV5-1|TRBJ2-1
TGCGCCAGCAGCTCCTCACAGGGTATCGGTGAGCAGTTCTTC
CASSSSQGIGEQFF